Following are 12 T cell receptor beta chains from one sample sequenced in a study of blood T cell repertoires in COVID-19. Assay used: immunoSEQ multiplex PCR; TCRdb lists only in-frame clones, some missing. The sample comprises tens of thousands of clones, around 76% of which are singletons, and about 22% rests with the top ten. Material for sequencing was peripheral blood. These receptors all come from a woman aged 60-70 years with acute or convalescent COVID-19.

The J gene is TRBJ1-2, the V gene TRBV7-9; 8 nucleotides match TRBD1. The V gene end was trimmed by 1 base and the J gene end by 7 bases; junction bases not matched to a gene: 5. The CDR3 spans 14 residues. Germline CDR1 is SEHNR and CDR2 is FQNEAQ (reference sequence). CDR3 sequence (DNA): TGTGCCAGCAGCTTAGGACAGGGGTTACCTGGCTACACCTTC. Translating it yields CASSLGQGLPGYTF.

V usage is TRBV2 and J usage is TRBJ1-1; no clear D gene. V lost 5 bases and J lost 2, with 9 bases in between. Germline V lookup: CDR1 SNHLY, CDR2 FYNNEI. This CDR3 contains 13 residues. The CDR3 region is CASSKGGNTEAFF. For the CDR3, the DNA is TGTGCCAGCAGTAAAGGAGGAAACACTGAAGCTTTCTTT.

This chain links TRBV19 with TRBJ2-2; a weak D match, TRBD2 (6 bases). The CDR3 runs to 16 residues. Germline CDR1 and CDR2: LNHDA and SQIVND (reference sequence). V lost 3 bases, J lost 1 base, and 12 bases lay in between. The CDR3 loop is CASSIGGGKNTGELFF. CDR3 bases: TGTGCCAGTAGTATCGGGGGTGGGAAGAACACCGGGGAGCTGTTTTTT.

The V gene is TRBV7-9, the J gene TRBJ2-3; 16 bases match TRBD2. Germline trimming cut 4 bases from V and 4 bases from J; bases unmatched to any gene: 5. The CDR3 runs 17 residues. The V gene's germline CDR1 is SEHNR and CDR2 FQNEAQ (reference sequence). CDR3 protein: CASSSGTSGGAPDTQYF. The CDR3 DNA reads TGTGCCAGCAGCTCCGGGACTAGCGGGGGGGCCCCAGATACGCAGTATTTT.

This chain links TRBV14 with TRBJ1-6; tentatively, D is TRBD1 (5 bases). The V gene lost 1 base and the J gene lost 10 bases, with 11 bases spanning the gap. The germline V gene encodes CDR1 SGHDN and CDR2 FVKESK. This CDR3 is 14 amino acids long. In nucleotides, the CDR3 is TGTGCCAGCAGCCAAGGCAGGGATGGCTCACCCCTCCACTTT. Translating gives CASSQGRDGSPLHF.

V and J are TRBV5-4 and TRBJ2-4; D is uncertain. Trimming removed 4 bases at V and 6 bases at J, with 11 bases between. This CDR3 contains 13 residues. Germline loops: CDR1 SGHNT, CDR2 YYREEE (reference sequence). In DNA, the CDR3 is TGTGCCAGCAGCCCCGGAGTGCGAAACATTCAGTACTTC. This translates into CASSPGVRNIQYF.

The chain couples TRBV18 to TRBJ1-2; a possible D gene is TRBD1 (6 bases). The CDR3 extends over 13 amino acids. V lost 0 bases and J 11 bases, leaving 13 bases between the germline ends. Germline assignment: CDR1 KGHSH and CDR2 LQKENI. For the CDR3, the DNA is TGTGCCAGCTCACCACCGGGGCAGGGGCGATACACCTTC. Its translation: CASSPPGQGRYTF.

Comment on this clone: Distinct nucleotide sequences in the sample also encode this CDR3. The chain is built from TRBV2 and TRBJ2-1; D gene unclear. This CDR3 region has 13 residues. With 7 bases removed from V and 0 bases from J, the gap between germline ends came to 7 bases. From germline, CDR1 is SNHLY and CDR2 FYNNEI. The CDR3 is CASKSSSYNEQFF. Here the CDR3 DNA reads TGTGCCAGCAAGTCGAGCTCCTACAATGAGCAGTTCTTC.

This clone has a handful of counts. The chain employs TRBV6-5 and TRBJ1-1; TRBD1 matches at 7 bases. The CDR3 runs to 14 residues. Germline V gives CDR1 MNHEY, CDR2 SVGAGI. Trimming at V came to 2 bases and at J to 4 bases, leaving 4 bases not matched to a gene. This chain's CDR3 is CASSYPGGGTEAFF. CDR3 nucleotides: TGTGCCAGCAGTTACCCAGGGGGTGGCACTGAAGCTTTCTTT.

This clone was counted a few times. The V and J genes are TRBV9 and TRBJ1-3; 8 bases fit TRBD1. The V and J ends lost 3 bases and 11 bases, in that order; junction bases with no gene match: 10. The CDR3 extends over 14 amino acids. CDR1 and CDR2 from the germline V gene are SGDLS and YYNGEE. CDR3 in DNA: TGTGCCAGCAGCGCGACAGGGGCTACGTCCGCCATATATTTT. Its protein is CASSATGATSAIYF.

The gene calls are TRBV24-1 and TRBJ2-2; tentative D call: TRBD1 (5 bases). V lost 5 bases and J lost 2, with 11 bases in between. Germline V gene lookup returns CDR1 KGHDR and CDR2 SFDVKD. The CDR3 has 15 residues. Here the CDR3 DNA reads TGTGCCACCAGTGGGCGGCAGGGTAACACCGGGGAGCTGTTTTTT. This encodes CATSGRQGNTGELFF.

The chain recombines TRBV11-2 with TRBJ2-2; D is possibly TRBD2 (5 bases). Germline V gene sequence: CDR1 SGHAT, CDR2 FQNNGV. Trimming shortened V by 0 bases and J by 4 bases, and 9 bases separated the two germline ends. CDR3 length: 15 residues. The DNA of the CDR3 is TGTGCCAGCAGCTTAGACCGGACTTTCACCGGGGAGCTGTTTTTT. Its protein is CASSLDRTFTGELFF. Looking up the rest from reference TRBV11-2 and TRBJ2-2 gives the full variable domain: EAGVAQSPRYKIIEKRQSVAFWCNPISGHATLYWYQQILGQGPKLLIQFQNNGVVDDSQLPKDRFSAERLKGVDSTLKIQPAKLEDSAVYLCASSLDRTFTGELFFGEGSRLTVL.